This TCR beta chain came from a study of response to subunit inactivated influenza vaccine. Points from the study as a whole: Authors suggested each seasonal flu vaccination may recruit only limited numbers of new T cells.

The CDR3 extends over 13 amino acids. V shed 0 bases and J shed 7 bases, with 9 bases lying between them. Looked up from germline, CDR1 is KGHSH and CDR2 is LQKENI. Comments on this clonotype: Its antigen is not known.

TCRdb ran MiXCR on the RT-PCR reads and lists one entry per CDR3 protein. The sample has hundreds of thousands of distinct CDR3 sequences; roughly 13% are singletons. The J gene is TRBJ1-2, the V gene TRBV18; D call uncertain. This receptor was identified in a man in his fifties who received an inactivated influenza vaccine. The sequencing here drew on PBMCs from blood, taken 14 to 15 days before vaccination. CDR3 DNA sequence: TGTGCCAGCTCACCACCCTGGACGGGTGGCTACACCTTC. Its translation: CASSPPWTGGYTF.